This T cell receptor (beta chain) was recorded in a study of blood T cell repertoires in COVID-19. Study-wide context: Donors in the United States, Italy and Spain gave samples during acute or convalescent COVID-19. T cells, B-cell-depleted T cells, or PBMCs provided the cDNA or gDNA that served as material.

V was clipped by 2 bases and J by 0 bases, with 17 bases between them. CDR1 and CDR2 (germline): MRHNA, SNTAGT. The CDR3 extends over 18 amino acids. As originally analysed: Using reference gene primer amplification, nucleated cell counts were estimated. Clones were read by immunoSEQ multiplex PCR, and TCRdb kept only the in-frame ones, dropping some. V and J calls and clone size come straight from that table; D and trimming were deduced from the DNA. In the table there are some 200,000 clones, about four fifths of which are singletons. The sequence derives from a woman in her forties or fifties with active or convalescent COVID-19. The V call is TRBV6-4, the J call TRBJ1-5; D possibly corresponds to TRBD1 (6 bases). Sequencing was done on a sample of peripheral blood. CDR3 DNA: TGTGCCAGCAGTGACGACAGGACAGATTTATCTAGCAATCAGCCCCAGCATTTT. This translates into CASSDDRTDLSSNQPQHF.